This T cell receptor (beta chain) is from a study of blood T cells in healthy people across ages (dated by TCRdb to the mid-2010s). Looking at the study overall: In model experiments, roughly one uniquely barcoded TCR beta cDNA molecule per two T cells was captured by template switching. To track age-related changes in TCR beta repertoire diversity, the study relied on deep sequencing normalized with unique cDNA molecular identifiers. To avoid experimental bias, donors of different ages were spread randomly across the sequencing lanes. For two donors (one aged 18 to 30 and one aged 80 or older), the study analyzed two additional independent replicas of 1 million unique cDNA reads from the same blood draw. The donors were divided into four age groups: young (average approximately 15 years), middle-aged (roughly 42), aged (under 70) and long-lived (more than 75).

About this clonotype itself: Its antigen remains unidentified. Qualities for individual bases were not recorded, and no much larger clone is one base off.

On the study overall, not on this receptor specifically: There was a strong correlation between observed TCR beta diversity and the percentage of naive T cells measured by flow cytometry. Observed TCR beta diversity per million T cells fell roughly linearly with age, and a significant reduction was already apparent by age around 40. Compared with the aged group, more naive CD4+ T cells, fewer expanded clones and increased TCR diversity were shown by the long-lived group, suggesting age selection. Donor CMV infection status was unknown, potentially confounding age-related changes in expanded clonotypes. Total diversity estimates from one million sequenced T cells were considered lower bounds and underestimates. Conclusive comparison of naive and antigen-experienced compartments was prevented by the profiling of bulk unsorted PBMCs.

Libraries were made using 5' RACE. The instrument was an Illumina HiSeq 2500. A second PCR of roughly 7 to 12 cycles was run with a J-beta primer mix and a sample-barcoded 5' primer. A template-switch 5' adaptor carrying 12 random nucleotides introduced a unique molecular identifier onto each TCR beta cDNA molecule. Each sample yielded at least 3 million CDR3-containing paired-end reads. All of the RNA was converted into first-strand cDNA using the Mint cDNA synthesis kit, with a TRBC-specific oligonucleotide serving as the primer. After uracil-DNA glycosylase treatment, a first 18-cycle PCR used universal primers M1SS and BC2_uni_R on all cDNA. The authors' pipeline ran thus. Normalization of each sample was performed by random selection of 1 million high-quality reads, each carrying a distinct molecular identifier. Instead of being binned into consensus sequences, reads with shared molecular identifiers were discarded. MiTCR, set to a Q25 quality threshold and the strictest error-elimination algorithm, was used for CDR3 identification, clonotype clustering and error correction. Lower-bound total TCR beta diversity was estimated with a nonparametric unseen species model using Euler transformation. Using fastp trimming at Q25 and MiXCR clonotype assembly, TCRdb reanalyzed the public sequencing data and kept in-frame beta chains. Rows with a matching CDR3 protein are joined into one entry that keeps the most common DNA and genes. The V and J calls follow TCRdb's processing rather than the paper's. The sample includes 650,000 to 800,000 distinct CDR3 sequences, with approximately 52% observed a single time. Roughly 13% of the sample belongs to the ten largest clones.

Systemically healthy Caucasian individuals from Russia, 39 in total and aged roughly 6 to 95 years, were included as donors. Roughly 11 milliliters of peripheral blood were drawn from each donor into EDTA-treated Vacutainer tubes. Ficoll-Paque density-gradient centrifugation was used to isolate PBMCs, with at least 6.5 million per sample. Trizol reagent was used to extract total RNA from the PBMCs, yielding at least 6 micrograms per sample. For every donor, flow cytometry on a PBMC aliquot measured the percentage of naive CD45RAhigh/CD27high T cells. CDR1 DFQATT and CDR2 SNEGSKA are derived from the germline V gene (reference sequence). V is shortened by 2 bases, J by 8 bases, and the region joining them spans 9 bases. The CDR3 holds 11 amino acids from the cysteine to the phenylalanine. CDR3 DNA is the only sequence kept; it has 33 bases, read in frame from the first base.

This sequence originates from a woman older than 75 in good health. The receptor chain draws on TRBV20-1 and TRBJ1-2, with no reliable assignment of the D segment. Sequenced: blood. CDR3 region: CSARSLRGYTF. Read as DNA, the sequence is TGCAGTGCTAGAAGTTTGCGAGGCTACACCTTC.